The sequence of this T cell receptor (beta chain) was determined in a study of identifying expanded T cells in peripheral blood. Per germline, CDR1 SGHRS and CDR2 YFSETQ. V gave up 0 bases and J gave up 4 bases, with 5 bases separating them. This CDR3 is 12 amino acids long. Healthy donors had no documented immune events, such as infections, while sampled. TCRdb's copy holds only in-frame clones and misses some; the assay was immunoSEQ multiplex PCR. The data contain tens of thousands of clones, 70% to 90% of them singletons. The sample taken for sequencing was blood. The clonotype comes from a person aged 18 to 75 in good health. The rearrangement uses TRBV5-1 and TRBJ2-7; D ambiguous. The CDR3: CASSLGWYEQYF. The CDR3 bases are TGCGCCAGCAGCTTGGGATGGTACGAGCAGTACTTC.